The 8 T cell receptor beta chains below were found in one sample sequenced in a study of shared clonotypes between healthy human individuals. Data came from immunoSEQ multiplex PCR; TCRdb stores just in-frame clones and leaves some out. The table has around 700,000 clones, under 95% seen once. CD45RO-negative CD8 cells positively selected for CCR7 made up the naive population, which excluded terminally differentiated effector memory CD45RA+ cells. The sequenced sample consisted of naive CD8+ T cells sorted from blood. The receptors here all came from a man aged 25 to 40 in good health.

For the CDR3, the DNA is TGCGCCAGCAGCCAAGATTACGGGGGTGGGTCAGATACGCAGTATTTT. Its protein is CASSQDYGGGSDTQYF. V usage is TRBV4-3 and J usage is TRBJ2-3; D may be TRBD2 (6 bases). This CDR3 has 16 amino acids. The germline gives CDR1 LGHNA, CDR2 YSLEER. Deletions cut 0 bases from V and 4 bases from J, with 14 bases between.

The V call is TRBV19, the J call TRBJ2-7; 12 positions agree with TRBD2. The CDR3 has 13 amino acids. CDR1 is LNHDA, CDR2 SQIVND, per germline (reference sequence). V lost 5 bases and J lost 6; bases outside the gene matches: 2. Here the CDR3 DNA reads TGTGCCAGTAGTCCGGGACTAGCGGGCGAGCAGTACTTC. Translation gives CASSPGLAGEQYF. The variable domain in full, completed from reference TRBV19 and TRBJ2-7, reads DGGITQSPKYLFRKEGQNVTLSCEQNLNHDAMYWYRQDPGQGLRLIYYSQIVNDFQKGDIAEGYSVSREKKESFPLTVTSAQKNPTAFYLCASSPGLAGEQYFGPGTRLTVT.

V gene TRBV7-2 combines with J gene TRBJ2-2; possibly TRBD1 for D (5 bases). Trimming shortened V by 5 bases and J by 6 bases, and 10 bases separated the two germline ends. The V gene's germline CDR1 is SGHTA and CDR2 FQGNSA. The CDR3 has 13 residues. This CDR3 reads CASSPLGPGELFF. The CDR3, as DNA: TGTGCCAGCAGCCCTCTGGGGCCCGGGGAGCTGTTTTTT. Combining the CDR3 with reference TRBV7-2 and TRBJ2-2 gives the whole variable domain GAGVSQSPSNKVTEKGKDVELRCDPISGHTALYWYRQSLGQGLEFLIYFQGNSAPDKSGLPSDRFSAERTGGSVSTLTIQRTQQEDSAVYLCASSPLGPGELFFGEGSRLTVL.

The rearrangement uses TRBV27 and TRBJ2-7, with TRBD1 identical over 7 bases. Trimming took 6 bases from V and 3 from J; bases not matched to a gene: 8. CDR1 and CDR2 (germline): MNHEY, SMNVEV (reference sequence). The CDR3 sequence is 14 residues long. CDR3 nucleotide sequence: TGTGCCAGCAGCCCGACAGGGACCCTCTACGAGCAGTACTTC. Translated: CASSPTGTLYEQYF.

The CDR3 DNA reads TGTGCCAGTAGTATCCACCGGGATACGCAGTATTTT. Protein sequence: CASSIHRDTQYF. This chain connects TRBV19 to TRBJ2-3; D call uncertain. The CDR3 sequence is 12 residues long. The V gene's germline CDR1 is LNHDA and CDR2 SQIVND (reference sequence). The V end lost 3 bases, the J end lost 6 bases, and 7 bases lay between the germline ends. Complete variable domain (other parts from reference TRBV19 and TRBJ2-3): DGGITQSPKYLFRKEGQNVTLSCEQNLNHDAMYWYRQDPGQGLRLIYYSQIVNDFQKGDIAEGYSVSREKKESFPLTVTSAQKNPTAFYLCASSIHRDTQYFGPGTRLTVL.

V and J are TRBV18 and TRBJ2-3; D unclear. Trimming cost V 6 bases and J 3 bases, with 10 bases left between them. In germline, CDR1 is KGHSH, CDR2 LQKENI. This CDR3 region has 13 residues. The CDR3 coding sequence is TGTGCCAGCTCGATTAGCCGAACAGATACGCAGTATTTT. Encoded protein: CASSISRTDTQYF. Variable domain in full (rest from reference TRBV18 and TRBJ2-3): NAGVMQNPRHLVRRRGQEARLRCSPMKGHSHVYWYRQLPEEGLKFMVYLQKENIIDESGMPKERFSAEFPKEGPSILRIQQVVRGDSAAYFCASSISRTDTQYFGPGTRLTVL.

The chain has TRBV19 and TRBJ2-4, with D perhaps matching TRBD2 (6 bases). CDR3 length: 13 residues. The germline CDR1 and CDR2 sequences are LNHDA and SQIVND (reference sequence). The V end was cut by 6 bases, the J end by 5 bases, with 11 bases between. The CDR3 DNA is TGTGCCAGTAGCGTAGCGGATCAAAACATTCAGTACTTC. It encodes CASSVADQNIQYF. The whole variable domain, remainder taken from reference TRBV19 and TRBJ2-4, is DGGITQSPKYLFRKEGQNVTLSCEQNLNHDAMYWYRQDPGQGLRLIYYSQIVNDFQKGDIAEGYSVSREKKESFPLTVTSAQKNPTAFYLCASSVADQNIQYFGAGTRLSVL.

The chain has TRBV6-6 and TRBJ2-7; D is uncertain. V was shortened by 0 bases and J by 5 bases, with 11 bases between the two germline ends. Germline V lookup: CDR1 MNHNY, CDR2 SVGAGI (reference sequence). The CDR3 sequence is 14 residues long. The CDR3 loop reads CASSYSTRSHEQYF. DNA for the CDR3: TGTGCCAGCAGTTACTCGACCAGGTCCCACGAGCAGTACTTC.